Listed here are 11 T cell receptor beta chains from one sample, sequenced in a study of blood T cell repertoires in COVID-19. Clones were sequenced by immunoSEQ multiplex PCR, and TCRdb holds only the in-frame ones, with some missing. The sample has hundreds of thousands of clones, around 90% seen once. Sequencing was performed on peripheral blood. The source of these receptors is a woman between 50 and 59 years old with COVID-19, enrolled during active disease.

The chain combines TRBV13 with TRBJ1-4; no reliable D call. The V gene's germline CDR1 is PRHDT and CDR2 FYEKMQ (reference sequence). The V end lost 0 bases, the J end lost 2 bases, and 19 bases lay between the germline ends. The CDR3 is 19 residues long. CDR3 region: CASSLGSRDPRSTNEKLFF. The CDR3 nucleotides are TGTGCCAGCAGCTTAGGCTCCCGGGATCCTAGGTCCACTAATGAAAAACTGTTTTTT.

This chain connects TRBV5-6 to TRBJ2-7; D is undetermined. This CDR3 spans 13 amino acids. V lost 1 base and J 5 bases, leaving 10 bases between the germline ends. CDR1 and CDR2 from the germline V gene are SGHDT and YYEEEE. In DNA form, the CDR3 reads TGTGCCAGCAGCTTGCTAGAGGTCCACGAGCAGTACTTC. It is translated as CASSLLEVHEQYF.

This chain joins TRBV9 and TRBJ2-7, with 7 positions matching TRBD1. Per the germline V gene, CDR1 is SGDLS and CDR2 is YYNGEE. Unmatched junction bases numbered 5, after V lost 0 bases and J lost 2 bases. The CDR3 totals 15 residues. The CDR3 bases are TGTGCCAGCAGCGTAGGGGGACAGATACCCTACGAGCAGTACTTC. The encoded protein is CASSVGGQIPYEQYF. The whole variable domain, remainder taken from reference TRBV9 and TRBJ2-7, is DSGVTQTPKHLITATGQRVTLRCSPRSGDLSVYWYQQSLDQGLQFLIQYYNGEERAKGNILERFSAQQFPDLHSELNLSSLELGDSALYFCASSVGGQIPYEQYFGPGTRLTVT.

The V gene is TRBV5-4, the J gene TRBJ2-1; D remains ambiguous. Between the trimmed V and J ends, which lost 5 bases and 6 bases, there was a span of 12 bases. The germline gives CDR1 SGHNT, CDR2 YYREEE (reference sequence). This CDR3 has 13 residues. The CDR3 here is CASSPTGSNEQFF. CDR3 nucleotides: TGTGCCAGCAGTCCGACTGGATCCAATGAGCAGTTCTTC.

The V call is TRBV7-6, the J call TRBJ2-3, with 13 bases that match TRBD2. Germline V gene lookup returns CDR1 SGHVS and CDR2 FNYEAQ. CDR3 length: 16 amino acids. Germline trimming cut 3 bases from V and 4 bases from J; bases unmatched to any gene: 4. CDR3 coding DNA: TGTGCCAGCAGCTTCGCCGGGACTAGCGGGGCAGATACGCAGTATTTT. It is translated as CASSFAGTSGADTQYF.

The CDR3 nucleotides are TGTGCTAGTGGTTCGACCCTCGTGGAGCGGGGGGTTAATGAGCAGTTCTTC. Its protein product is CASGSTLVERGVNEQFF. The chain employs TRBV12-5 and TRBJ2-1; 9 bases are a match to TRBD2. The CDR3 spans 17 residues. V lost 4 bases and J lost 7; bases outside the gene matches: 14. CDR1 LGHNT and CDR2 FRNRAP come from the germline V gene.

The chain carries TRBV6-5 and TRBJ1-1, with 7 bases that match TRBD1. Trimming removed 7 bases from V and 1 base from J; junction bases left unmatched: 3. Germline CDR1 and CDR2: MNHEY and SVGAGI. The CDR3 sequence is 13 residues long. CDR3: CASNRQGNTEAFF. The DNA of the CDR3 is TGTGCCAGCAATAGACAGGGGAACACTGAAGCTTTCTTT.

The J gene is TRBJ2-2, the V gene TRBV7-9, with 8 nucleotides matching TRBD2. Germline loops: CDR1 SEHNR, CDR2 FQNEAQ (reference sequence). V shed 1 base and J 5 bases; nucleotides not matched to a gene: 9. The CDR3 spans 17 residues. The CDR3 is CASSLGLRGGLTGELFF. In DNA, the CDR3 is TGTGCCAGCAGCTTAGGCCTTCGCGGGGGGCTAACCGGGGAGCTGTTTTTT.

This chain connects TRBV11-2 to TRBJ2-7; D ambiguous. Germline V CDR1 and CDR2: SGHAT, FQNNGV. Trimming shortened V by 4 bases and J by 6 bases, and 7 bases separated the two germline ends. The CDR3 is made up of 11 amino acids. CDR3 DNA: TGTGCCAGCAGCTCCCATAGCGAGCAGTACTTC. It codes for CASSSHSEQYF.

The chain has TRBV6-5 and TRBJ2-2; 10 nucleotides agree with TRBD1. V gave up 5 bases and J gave up 7 bases; unmatched junction bases: 7. This CDR3 is 15 amino acids long. Germline V CDR1 and CDR2: MNHEY, SVGAGI. DNA for the CDR3: TGTGCCAGCAGTCTAGGACAGGGGGAAGGCGGGGAGCTGTTTTTT. Its translation: CASSLGQGEGGELFF.

Comment on this clone: Other DNA sequences of this sample code for an identical CDR3. V gene TRBV30 combines with J gene TRBJ1-2, with D possibly matching TRBD1 (5 bases). Trimming removed 2 bases at V and 3 bases at J, with 10 bases between. In germline, CDR1 is GTSNPN, CDR2 SVGIG (reference sequence). CDR3 length: 13 amino acids. CDR3 amino acids: CAWSPRGDYGYTF. The CDR3 DNA follows: TGTGCCTGGAGTCCCCGGGGGGACTATGGCTACACCTTC.